Listed here are 9 T cell receptor beta chains from one sample, sequenced in a study of vaccination and CD4 T cells after COVID-19. These receptors' targets are unknown. Oncomine TCR Beta short-read sequencing was applied to DNA from cultured CD4+ T cells. TCRdb processed the PCR reads anew with MiXCR; each CDR3 protein has one entry. The data hold about 570 distinct CDR3 sequences, with 15% to 17% observed a single time. Treatment given: roughly 10-day PBMC culture with coronavirus spike peptide pools or control peptides (ViraFEST assay). CD4+ T lymphocytes from the unexposed donor were collected before the COVID-19 pandemic (2011-2018). Input material: CD4+ T cells from blood, cultured in vitro. The source of these receptors is a human donor in good health.

This clonotype was seen more than once but under ten times. The chain is built from TRBV28 and TRBJ1-2; TRBD1 aligns across 7 bases. Unmatched junction bases numbered 7, after V lost 5 bases and J lost 1 base. The germline CDR1 and CDR2 sequences are MDHEN and SYDVKM. CDR3 length: 15 residues. In DNA form, the CDR3 reads TGTGCCAGCAGTCGTTGGACAGGACTTAACTATGGCTACACCTTC. It is translated as CASSRWTGLNYGYTF.

Relative to its sample, this clonotype is medium-sized. J is TRBJ2-5 and V is TRBV6-1, with 7 bases that match TRBD2. The germline V gene has CDR1 MNHNS and CDR2 SASEGT. There are 12 residues in the CDR3. J lost 9 bases, V lost 4 bases, and 5 bases had no gene match. Here the CDR3 DNA reads TGTGCCAGCAGTGCCCGACTAGCCTCCCAGTACTTC. This codes for CASSARLASQYF.

This clonotype counts as medium-sized. The rearrangement joins TRBV20-1 to TRBJ2-1; D is tentatively TRBD1 or TRBD2 (5 bases each). The length of the CDR3 is 19 residues. The ends were cut back, 3 bases at V and 4 bases at J, with 28 bases in the middle. The germline V gene encodes CDR1 DFQATT and CDR2 SNEGSKA (reference sequence). The chain's CDR3 is CSASGGSALPGPVYNEQFF. The DNA of the CDR3 is TGCAGTGCTAGTGGTGGCAGTGCCCTCCCGGGACCAGTTTACAATGAGCAGTTCTTC.

A few counts support this clonotype. J is TRBJ2-2 and V is TRBV12-3 or TRBV12-4; D is perhaps TRBD1 or TRBD2 (5 bases each). There are 18 residues in the CDR3. The germline V and J ends were trimmed by 6 bases and 2 bases, with 22 bases remaining between them. The CDR3 sequence: CASRHSLDRAVNTGELFF. For the CDR3, the DNA is TGTGCCAGCAGACACTCGCTAGACAGAGCGGTTAACACCGGGGAGCTGTTTTTT.

V and J are TRBV9 and TRBJ2-3; D is possibly TRBD2 (5 bases). Trimming removed 3 bases at V and 0 bases at J, with 11 bases between. This CDR3 contains 15 residues. Germline V gene sequence: CDR1 SGDLS, CDR2 YYNGEE. CDR3 in DNA: TGTGCCAGCAGCGCAGCTCTAGCTAGCACAGATACGCAGTATTTT. It codes for CASSAALASTDTQYF.

By proportion, this clonotype is large. The chain links TRBV12-3 or TRBV12-4 to TRBJ1-5; 7 bases match TRBD1. Trimming took 7 bases from V and 6 from J; bases not matched to a gene: 12. The length of the CDR3 is 15 residues. The CDR3 is CASTQGEFQGQPQHF. CDR3 coding DNA: TGTGCCAGCACCCAGGGGGAGTTTCAAGGTCAGCCCCAGCATTTT.

A remark on this clonotype: A much larger clone differs from this one at a single base, so this may be a read error. This chain connects TRBV11-2 to TRBJ2-7; possibly TRBD2 for D (5 bases). With 5 bases removed from V and 6 bases from J, the gap between germline ends came to 20 bases. Per germline, CDR1 SGHAT and CDR2 FQNNGV. This CDR3 comprises 15 residues. CDR3 DNA: TGTGCCAGCAGCCCAAGGTCCAGGAGGACCTTCGAGCAGTACTTC. Its translation is CASSPRSRRTFEQYF.

In its sample, this clonotype ranks as large. The V gene is TRBV7-8, the J gene TRBJ1-2, with 10 bases matching TRBD1. V dropped 4 bases and J dropped 9; count of bases not matched to a gene: 11. Looked up from germline, CDR1 is SGHVS and CDR2 is FQNEAQ. The CDR3 loop spans 15 amino acids. The CDR3 reads CASSWAGTGALRYTF. The CDR3 DNA reads TGTGCCAGCAGCTGGGCCGGGACAGGGGCCTTGCGCTACACCTTC.

This clonotype was found a few times. The chain employs TRBV5-5 and TRBJ2-2, with 7 bases identical to TRBD1. Looked up from germline, CDR1 is SGHKS and CDR2 is YYEKEE (reference sequence). The CDR3 runs to 14 residues. The trim removed 2 bases at V and 7 bases at J, leaving 5 bases unmatched. This CDR3 reads CASSLDRAGGELFF. The CDR3 nucleotides are TGTGCCAGCAGCTTAGACAGGGCTGGCGGGGAGCTGTTTTTT.